This TCR beta chain appears in the sequencing data of a study of blood T cell repertoires in COVID-19. For the study at large: Samples taken during acute and convalescent COVID-19 were collected in the United States, Italy and Spain. T cells, B-cell-depleted T cells, or PBMCs provided the cDNA or gDNA that served as material.

The CDR3 is 13 residues long. From germline, CDR1 is MNHEY and CDR2 SMNVEV (reference sequence). V lost 7 bases to trimming and J lost 2 bases; unmatched junction nucleotides: 3. How the authors handled the data: Reference gene primer amplification gave nucleated cell count estimates. TCRdb's copy holds only in-frame clones and misses some; the assay was immunoSEQ multiplex PCR. V and J calls and clone size are those listed in that table; D and trimming were worked out from the DNA. This table has just over 50,000 clones, 86% appearing once. This TCR derives from a man at least 80 years old with active COVID-19. The sample consisted of peripheral blood. The chain couples TRBV27 to TRBJ2-7; 9 nucleotides agree with TRBD1. The CDR3 loop reads CASTRTGAYEQYF. The DNA for the CDR3 is TGTGCCAGCACCCGGACAGGGGCCTACGAGCAGTACTTC.